This entry features one T cell receptor beta chain sequence. The CDR3 covers 12 residues. Unmatched junction bases numbered 1, after V lost 3 bases and J lost 8 bases. The germline CDR1 and CDR2 sequences are SNHLY and FYNNEI. These data come from a study of blood T cell repertoires in COVID-19. Study-level background: Sources were T cells, B-cell-depleted T cells, or PBMCs; the material itself was cDNA or gDNA.

Recovery among Cohort 3 donors was established by two negative PCRs, clearance, or symptom resolution. The table came from immunoSEQ multiplex PCR; TCRdb's copy has only in-frame clones and leaves some out. The top ten hold approximately 3.1% of the sample, which has 330,000 or so clones, roughly 84% seen once. The sequence was collected from a woman in her 30s who had recovered from COVID-19. V and J are TRBV2 and TRBJ2-1, with 7 bases lining up with TRBD2. Input material: PBMCs or T cells enriched from blood (not recorded which). CDR3 protein: CASSEREYEQFF. CDR3 coding DNA: TGTGCCAGCAGTGAGCGGGAGTATGAGCAGTTCTTC.